Sequencing of this TCR beta chain was carried out in a study of T cell repertoires in cytomegalovirus infection. Study details: A matching HLA type, together with CMV infection, was signaled by public TCR beta signatures.

The CDR3 has 13 residues. CDR1 is DFQATT and CDR2 is SNEGSKA in the germline V gene (reference sequence). Findings and caveats of the study: The response measured ex vivo was dominated by TCR beta clonotypes (HLA-C-restricted and CMV-specific). Cumulated frequencies of public TCR beta families served to identify carriers of CMV plus the relevant HLA.

Notes on this clonotype: Its cognate antigen is unknown.

TCRdb reanalysed the reads using MiXCR and keeps one entry per CDR3 protein. The sample lists around 290,000 distinct CDR3 sequences, roughly a quarter occurring once. This rearrangement joins TRBV20-1 to TRBJ1-1; TRBD1 aligns across 9 bases. Sequencing input: PBMCs. This clonotype was sampled from a human donor in good health (CMV status not recorded). Some clones in this sample may be carry-over from other donors' samples. The CDR3 spells CTTTGQGQTEAFF. The DNA for the CDR3 is TGCACTACGACCGGACAGGGGCAAACTGAAGCTTTCTTT.